Each of the 8 T cell receptor beta chains below was sequenced from the same sample in a study of T cells in localized non-small cell lung cancer. TCRdb's copy holds only in-frame clones and misses some; the assay was immunoSEQ multiplex PCR. The table lists 35,000 to 45,000 clones, more than 65% of them singletons. The sequencing used peripheral blood, collected before any cancer treatment. These receptors all stem from a male donor at least 60 years old with stage III squamous cell lung carcinoma.

The chain combines TRBV13 with TRBJ1-1; 7 bases match TRBD1. The J segment lost 12 bases and the V segment lost 5 bases, leaving 15 bases of the junction unmatched. Germline lookup yields CDR1 PRHDT and CDR2 FYEKMQ (reference sequence). The CDR3 extends over 14 amino acids. The CDR3 loop is CASSVWDSGGVSFF. The CDR3 DNA reads TGTGCCAGCAGCGTCTGGGACAGCGGAGGGGTATCTTTCTTT.

This clone has just a few counts. The chain employs TRBV29-1 and TRBJ2-3; D is uncertain. The CDR3 is made up of 12 amino acids. Per germline, CDR1 SQVTM and CDR2 ANQGSEA. Trimming cost V 6 bases and J 2 bases, with 9 bases left between them. Here the CDR3 reads CSVQIATDTQYF. The CDR3 nucleotides read TGCAGCGTGCAGATCGCCACAGATACGCAGTATTTT.

The chain employs TRBV30 and TRBJ2-7; 7 nucleotides match TRBD1. With 2 bases clipped from V and 2 bases from J, the junction kept 3 bases outside the gene matches. The CDR3 runs to 13 residues. In germline, CDR1 is GTSNPN, CDR2 SVGIG (reference sequence). CDR3 bases: TGTGCCTGGAGTACAGGGGTCACCTACGAGCAGTACTTC. This codes for CAWSTGVTYEQYF. Filled out from reference TRBV30 and TRBJ2-7, the complete variable domain reads SQTIHQWPATLVQPVGSPLSLECTVEGTSNPNLYWYRQAAGRGLQLLFYSVGIGQISSEVPQNLSASRPQDRQFILSSKKLLLSDSGFYLCAWSTGVTYEQYFGPGTRLTVT.

The chain employs TRBV2 and TRBJ1-1; D remains ambiguous. The ends were cut back, 7 bases at V and 3 bases at J, with 9 bases in the middle. This CDR3 contains 12 residues. Germline lookup yields CDR1 SNHLY and CDR2 FYNNEI. The CDR3 DNA is TGTGCCAGCACCAAGGAGTACACTGAAGCTTTCTTT. This translates into CASTKEYTEAFF. The full variable domain, its missing parts supplied by reference TRBV2 and TRBJ1-1, is EPEVTQTPSHQVTQMGQEVILRCVPISNHLYFYWYRQILGQKVEFLVSFYNNEISEKSEIFDDQFSVERPDGSNFTLKIRSTKLEDSAMYFCASTKEYTEAFFGQGTRLTVV.

In this sample, this clone turned up once. The V gene is TRBV7-2, the J gene TRBJ2-7; 7 positions match TRBD1. Germline V gives CDR1 SGHTA, CDR2 FQGNSA. The CDR3 is made up of 15 amino acids. V dropped 1 base and J dropped 4; count of bases not matched to a gene: 7. The CDR3 coding sequence is TGTGCCAGCAGCTTAGGACAGGGAGTCGGATACGAGCAGTACTTC. Amino acids: CASSLGQGVGYEQYF.

This chain uses TRBV9 with TRBJ2-5; D gene ambiguous. The CDR3 runs to 12 residues. Germline V gene data show CDR1 as SGDLS and CDR2 as YYNGEE. Deletions cut 4 bases from V and 5 bases from J, with 9 bases between. The CDR3 DNA reads TGTGCCAGCAGCCCAACGACGGAGACCCAGTACTTC. It translates to CASSPTTETQYF.

The V gene is TRBV7-3, the J gene TRBJ1-1, with D perhaps matching TRBD1 (5 bases). CDR3 size: 15 residues. V lost 3 bases, J lost 7 bases, and 18 bases lay in between. Germline V gene data show CDR1 as SGHTA and CDR2 as FQGTGA. CDR3 region: CASSFLTRVGGEAFF. The CDR3, as DNA: TGTGCCAGCAGCTTTCTAACGAGGGTTGGGGGTGAAGCTTTCTTT.

The rearrangement joins TRBV10-3 to TRBJ1-2; D possibly corresponds to TRBD1 (5 bases). CDR1 ENHRY and CDR2 SYGVKD come from the germline V gene. This CDR3 is 12 amino acids long. Trimming removed 4 bases at V and 8 bases at J, with 11 bases between. In DNA, the CDR3 is TGTGCCATCAGTGCGGGGCTCAGCGGCTACACCTTC. The encoded protein is CAISAGLSGYTF.